These 32 T cell receptor beta chains were all obtained from the same sample, sequenced in a study of T cells in Graves' hyperthyroidism and ophthalmopathy. RNA transcripts provided the source from which TCR beta CDR3 regions were amplified. HTBI primers drove first-round RT-PCR of the TCR CDR3. TCRdb called the multiplex PCR reads again in MiXCR, with one record for every CDR3 protein. Of fewer than 650,000 distinct CDR3 sequences in the sample, about 15% are singletons; the top ten hold almost 6%. The sample was blood. The receptors stem from a woman aged 25-40 years with Graves' hyperthyroidism that later progressed to Graves' ophthalmopathy.

This sequence joins TRBV3-1 and TRBJ2-6; D gene ambiguous. Germline loops: CDR1 LGHDT, CDR2 YNNKEL (reference sequence). The CDR3 has 15 amino acids. V was shortened by 3 bases and J by 2 bases, with 8 bases between the two germline ends. CDR3 bases: TGTGCCAGCAGCCAGGTACGGGCTGGGGCCAACGTCCTGACTTTC. This codes for CASSQVRAGANVLTF.

At least ten counts were recorded for this clonotype. V and J are TRBV28 and TRBJ2-7; D possibly corresponds to TRBD1 (6 bases). The CDR3 totals 17 residues. CDR1 and CDR2 (germline): MDHEN, SYDVKM. V lost 2 bases to trimming and J lost 3 bases, with 20 bases between them. CDR3 loop: CASSLDVMGTWNYEQYF. CDR3 DNA sequence: TGTGCCAGCAGTTTAGACGTCATGGGGACATGGAACTACGAGCAGTACTTC.

This clonotype was picked up many times. The rearrangement links TRBV7-9 to TRBJ1-5, with unresolved D. V was clipped by 2 bases and J by 5 bases, with 7 bases between them. This CDR3 contains 13 residues. The germline CDR1 and CDR2 sequences are SEHNR and FQNEAQ (reference sequence). CDR3 sequence (DNA): TGTGCCAGCAGCTTAAATGCAGATCAGCCCCAGCATTTT. Residues: CASSLNADQPQHF.

Ten or more counts support this clonotype. The chain has TRBV11-2 and TRBJ2-3, with 8 positions matching TRBD2. V trimming: 4 bases; J trimming: 4 bases; junction bases outside the gene matches: 7. Germline V gene data show CDR1 as SGHAT and CDR2 as FQNNGV. CDR3 length: 15 amino acids. CDR3 in DNA: TGTGCCAGCAGCTCGAGCGGGAGTAGATCAGATACGCAGTATTTT. Its translation: CASSSSGSRSDTQYF.

This clonotype turned up a few times. The V gene is TRBV10-3, the J gene TRBJ2-7; 7 bases map to TRBD2. Germline loops: CDR1 ENHRY, CDR2 SYGVKD. This CDR3 region has 12 residues. Germline trimming cut 4 bases from V and 5 bases from J; bases unmatched to any gene: 2. CDR3 in DNA: TGTGCCATCAGTGGGGGGGGGGACGAGCAGTACTTC. It encodes CAISGGGDEQYF.

This clonotype was recorded many times. This chain connects TRBV6-1 to TRBJ2-1; 7 nucleotides match TRBD2. J lost 8 bases, V lost 6 bases, and 13 bases had no gene match. The germline V gene encodes CDR1 MNHNS and CDR2 SASEGT. The CDR3 spans 15 residues. The CDR3 sequence: CASSPTSAIVHEQFF. The DNA for the CDR3 is TGTGCCAGCAGCCCTACTAGCGCCATTGTCCATGAGCAGTTCTTC.

Concerning this clonotype itself: One base away lies a much larger clone, so this may be a sequencing read error. V gene TRBV6-1 combines with J gene TRBJ1-1; 7 bases map to TRBD1. CDR3 size: 16 residues. Trimming took 6 bases from V and 3 from J; bases not matched to a gene: 13. Germline-derived CDR1 and CDR2 are MNHNS and SASEGT. The CDR3 sequence is CASRPALRGEDTEAFF. In DNA, the CDR3 is TGTGCCAGCAGACCTGCCCTCAGGGGGGAGGACACTGAAGCTTTCTTT.

This clonotype was detected ten times or more. The chain employs TRBV29-1 and TRBJ2-7; the match to TRBD2 covers 7 bases. V lost 5 bases, J lost 7 bases, and 17 bases stayed unmatched. CDR1 and CDR2 (germline): SQVTM, ANQGSEA. This CDR3 has 15 residues. CDR3 nucleotide sequence: TGCAGCGTTTGCACCCTAGCGGTCACGTCGGAGGAGCAGTACTTC. Translated, it gives CSVCTLAVTSEEQYF.

V is TRBV3-1 and J is TRBJ2-7; D not resolved. Trimming removed 0 bases from V and 3 bases from J, with 6 bases in between. The CDR3 has 13 amino acids. CDR1 LGHDT and CDR2 YNNKEL come from the germline V gene (reference sequence). CDR3 nucleotide sequence: TGTGCCAGCAGCCAAGAGTCCCTCTACGAGCAGTACTTC. Residues: CASSQESLYEQYF.

The chain has TRBV2 and TRBJ1-5; weak D call: TRBD1 (6 bases). This CDR3 is built from 14 residues. Per the germline V gene, CDR1 is SNHLY and CDR2 is FYNNEI. Trimming removed 8 bases at V and 6 bases at J, with 17 bases between. Here the CDR3 reads CASPSRDIPQPQHF. CDR3 DNA: TGTGCCAGCCCATCCCGGGACATTCCTCAGCCCCAGCATTTT.

This clonotype was observed once. This sequence joins TRBV7-3 and TRBJ1-1; D not resolved. Trimming took off 0 bases at V and 0 bases at J, with 11 bases between the two ends. The CDR3 covers 16 residues. Germline-derived CDR1 and CDR2 are SGHTA and FQGTGA. DNA of the CDR3: TGTGCCAGCAGCTTAACGCCGACATTACTGAACACTGAAGCTTTCTTT. This gives the protein CASSLTPTLLNTEAFF.

This clonotype appeared many times. The chain combines TRBV24-1 with TRBJ2-2; 7 bases align to TRBD2. The CDR3 has 16 amino acids. Germline lookup yields CDR1 KGHDR and CDR2 SFDVKD. V trimming: 5 bases; J trimming: 5 bases; junction bases outside the gene matches: 10. CDR3 nucleotides: TGTGCCACCAGTGTCCCAGGACTAGTAAGGACCGGGGAGCTGTTTTTT. It specifies CATSVPGLVRTGELFF.

This clonotype was counted many times. The chain joins TRBV11-3 to TRBJ2-1; TRBD2 aligns across 13 bases. CDR3 length equals 16 residues. From germline, CDR1 is SGHNT and CDR2 YENEEA. The ends lost 5 bases at V and 9 bases at J; junction bases unmatched: 10. CDR3 region: CASSPRTSGSRREQFF. CDR3 coding DNA: TGTGCCAGCAGCCCCCGGACTAGCGGGAGCCGGCGTGAGCAGTTCTTC.

This clonotype has ten or more counts. The CDR3 protein is CASSGTTPYEQYF. The DNA for the CDR3 is TGTGCCAGCAGCGGGACTACCCCCTACGAGCAGTACTTC. The V call is TRBV28, the J call TRBJ2-7; 7 nucleotides match TRBD2. V was pared by 6 bases and J by 2 bases, with 4 bases of the junction left unmatched. The CDR3 consists of 13 residues. Germline V lookup: CDR1 MDHEN, CDR2 SYDVKM.

CDR3 loop: CASSPDRGGNSPLHF. DNA for the CDR3: TGTGCCAGTAGCCCGGACAGGGGGGGTAATTCACCCCTCCACTTT. The rearrangement joins TRBV19 to TRBJ1-6, with TRBD1 matching 10 bases. This CDR3 region has 15 residues. V shed 6 bases and J 6 bases; nucleotides not matched to a gene: 5. Germline CDR1 LNHDA, CDR2 SQIVND (reference sequence).

This clonotype has just a few counts. The J gene is TRBJ2-1, the V gene TRBV5-4, with 13 bases that match TRBD2. From germline, CDR1 is SGHNT and CDR2 YYREEE (reference sequence). This CDR3 has 15 amino acids. Losses at the gene ends were 4 bases for V and 8 bases for J; bases not matched to a gene: 6. Here the CDR3 reads CASSPGLAGADEQFF. The DNA for the CDR3 is TGTGCCAGCAGCCCCGGACTAGCGGGAGCCGATGAGCAGTTCTTC.

The table lists this clonotype with many counts. The junction departs from the called germline gene at one end, perhaps through a read error. V usage is TRBV4-1 and J usage is TRBJ2-7; tentatively, D is TRBD2 (5 bases). Germline CDR1 reads MGHRA; CDR2 reads YSYEKL. This CDR3 has 13 residues. The CDR3 coding sequence is TGTGCCAGCAGCCAAGAGGGAAGCTACGAGCAGTACTTC. It encodes CASSQEGSYEQYF.

With respect to this clonotype: This sequence may be a read error, since a much larger clone differs from it by one base. The chain has TRBV2 and TRBJ2-2, with 13 bases aligning to TRBD2. The CDR3 is 17 residues long. V shed 7 bases and J 4 bases; nucleotides not matched to a gene: 9. Looked up from germline, CDR1 is SNHLY and CDR2 is FYNNEI. The CDR3 loop is CASTSGTSGILTGELFF. The DNA for the CDR3 is TGTGCCAGCACCTCCGGGACTAGCGGGATACTCACCGGGGAGCTGTTTTTT.

This clonotype was detected many times. The chain links TRBV28 to TRBJ2-5; 7 bases fit TRBD2. This CDR3 is built from 14 residues. V gave up 6 bases and J gave up 5 bases; unmatched junction bases: 9. In germline, CDR1 is MDHEN, CDR2 SYDVKM. Written as DNA, the CDR3 is TGTGCCAGCAGCCCGACTAGCTTAGGGGAGACCCAGTACTTC. Protein product: CASSPTSLGETQYF.

This clonotype was detected ten times or more. This chain uses TRBV12-5 with TRBJ2-7, with D perhaps being TRBD1 or TRBD2 (6 bases each). The CDR3 is made up of 15 amino acids. Germline lookup yields CDR1 LGHNT and CDR2 FRNRAP. V was clipped by 7 bases and J by 3 bases, with 19 bases between them. The CDR3: CASALVGGIGYEQYF. CDR3 in DNA: TGTGCTAGTGCCCTGGTAGGGGGGATTGGCTACGAGCAGTACTTC.

This clonotype was observed once. A much larger clone is a single base away; this may be a read error. The V and J genes are TRBV18 and TRBJ2-5; D might be TRBD1 or TRBD2, each matching 5 bases. Germline loops: CDR1 KGHSH, CDR2 LQKENI. The CDR3 totals 17 residues. V shed 0 bases and J shed 0 bases, with 14 bases lying between them. The CDR3 nucleotides read TGTGCCAGCTCACCACCCCCTGGGACGGCGAACCAAGAGACCCAGTACTTC. It yields the protein CASSPPPGTANQETQYF.

The chain carries TRBV2 and TRBJ2-6; a weak D match, TRBD2 (6 bases). This CDR3 has 15 amino acids. Germline CDR1 SNHLY, CDR2 FYNNEI. Trimming cost V 9 bases and J 0 bases, with 12 bases left between them. The CDR3 DNA sequence: TGTGCCAGTTCCGGGGGAAGCTCTGGGGCCAACGTCCTGACTTTC. Translated, it gives CASSGGSSGANVLTF.

This clonotype showed up just a few times. The rearrangement uses TRBV3-1 and TRBJ1-1; tentative D call: TRBD1 (5 bases). Germline V gene data show CDR1 as LGHDT and CDR2 as YNNKEL (reference sequence). Trimming cost V 9 bases and J 4 bases, with 18 bases left between them. This CDR3 has 14 amino acids. DNA of the CDR3: TGTGCCAGTAGTGTTGGAGGGGTGTCCACTGAAGCTTTCTTT. Its translation: CASSVGGVSTEAFF.

A few counts support this clonotype. The chain is built from TRBV20-1 and TRBJ2-2; the D is unclear. V was cut by 1 base and J by 4 bases, with 13 bases left in between. The CDR3 runs to 15 residues. Looked up from germline, CDR1 is DFQATT and CDR2 is SNEGSKA (reference sequence). The CDR3 bases are TGCAGTGCTAGAGCGGCAGCCAGTGGCACCGGGGAGCTGTTTTTT. The encoded protein is CSARAAASGTGELFF.

The chain is built from TRBV6-1 and TRBJ2-1, with D perhaps matching TRBD1 or TRBD2 (6 bases each). V was shortened by 7 bases and J by 7 bases, with 17 bases between the two germline ends. CDR3 length equals 14 residues. CDR1 is MNHNS, CDR2 SASEGT, per germline. The CDR3 protein is CASTVRGPGNEQFF. CDR3 DNA sequence: TGTGCCAGCACCGTTCGGGGGCCGGGGAATGAGCAGTTCTTC.

This clonotype was picked up many times. The chain couples TRBV19 to TRBJ1-4; 7 nucleotides line up with TRBD1. This CDR3 contains 14 residues. The junction had 10 bases not matched to a gene; V was cut back by 8 bases and J by 7 bases. Germline V gene lookup returns CDR1 LNHDA and CDR2 SQIVND (reference sequence). Here the CDR3 DNA reads TGTGCCAGTGGCGACAGGGTGAGGAGTGAAAAACTGTTTTTT. Amino acids: CASGDRVRSEKLFF.

The sample holds many counts of this clonotype. This chain joins TRBV5-1 and TRBJ2-1; TRBD1 matches at 9 bases. The V gene's germline CDR1 is SGHRS and CDR2 YFSETQ. The CDR3 consists of 14 residues. Trimming took 9 bases from V and 5 from J; bases not matched to a gene: 9. This CDR3 is CATAGTGPHNEQFF. The CDR3 DNA reads TGCGCCACCGCCGGGACAGGGCCCCACAATGAGCAGTTCTTC.

This clonotype was counted many times. This chain uses TRBV28 with TRBJ2-7; a weak D match, TRBD1 (6 bases). V dropped 4 bases and J dropped 5 bases, with 18 bases sitting between them. Looked up from germline, CDR1 is MDHEN and CDR2 is SYDVKM. The CDR3 extends over 15 amino acids. CDR3 loop: CASSSQGRGKDEQYF. The CDR3 DNA is TGTGCCAGCAGTTCACAGGGCCGAGGCAAGGACGAGCAGTACTTC.

This clonotype came up once. The chain combines TRBV14 with TRBJ2-7, with a possible D match to TRBD2 (5 bases). The CDR3 has 14 residues. The germline V gene encodes CDR1 SGHDN and CDR2 FVKESK. V dropped 1 base and J dropped 2 bases, with 9 bases sitting between them. This CDR3 is CASSQGLLPYEQYF. The CDR3 DNA reads TGTGCCAGCAGCCAAGGACTACTCCCCTACGAGCAGTACTTC.

This clonotype was picked up many times. The chain carries TRBV7-2 and TRBJ2-3, with 7 bases that match TRBD1. The germline CDR1 and CDR2 sequences are SGHTA and FQGNSA. The trim removed 4 bases at V and 4 bases at J, leaving 11 bases unmatched. The CDR3 consists of 16 residues. The CDR3 here is CASSSRQGSVADTQYF. The CDR3 coding sequence is TGTGCCAGCAGCTCCAGACAGGGCTCGGTCGCAGATACGCAGTATTTT.

This clonotype has a count of ten or more. The V call is TRBV11-2, the J call TRBJ2-2; 9 bases are shared with TRBD1. The J segment lost 1 base and the V segment lost 5 bases, leaving 8 bases of the junction unmatched. The CDR3 is 17 amino acids. Per germline, CDR1 SGHAT and CDR2 FQNNGV. CDR3 residues: CASSEQTGGWNTGELFF. The CDR3 bases are TGTGCCAGCAGCGAACAAACAGGGGGCTGGAACACCGGGGAGCTGTTTTTT.

This clonotype has at least ten counts. The chain couples TRBV20-1 to TRBJ1-1, with TRBD1 identical over 7 bases. Germline values: CDR1 DFQATT, CDR2 SNEGSKA (reference sequence). The CDR3 runs to 15 residues. The J segment lost 9 bases and the V segment lost 0 bases, leaving 13 bases of the junction unmatched. CDR3 protein: CSARDDRVLFLQAFF. CDR3 sequence (DNA): TGCAGTGCTAGAGATGACAGGGTGTTGTTTTTGCAAGCTTTCTTT.